The entry below gives a single T cell receptor (beta chain) sequence along with its context. This sample is drawn from a study of cytomegalovirus exposure and HLA in healthy donors. The protocol was immunoSEQ multiplex PCR, while the TCRdb copy is restricted to in-frame clones and leaves out a portion. This repertoire shows approximately 170,000 clones, roughly 80% found once; its top ten account for 9.5% to 13%. Germline CDR1 reads MNHEY; CDR2 reads SMNVEV (reference sequence). The CDR3 contains 17 residues. Trimming removed 4 bases at V and 7 bases at J, with 23 bases between. The chain employs TRBV27 and TRBJ2-1; no firm D call. The sample was PBMCs. The sequence derives from a man aged 30 to 45 in good health and CMV-seropositive. The CDR3 coding sequence is TGTGCCAGCAGTTCCCCGGGTTCCCCCCCTCCCTTTAATGAGCAGTTCTTC. Its translation is CASSSPGSPPPFNEQFF.